The 27 T cell receptor beta chains presented below share a single source sample, sequenced in a study of shared clonotypes between healthy human individuals. Sequencing was performed with immunoSEQ multiplex PCR; in TCRdb, only in-frame clones are kept and a portion is missing. The repertoire holds some 2.3 million clones, with more than 80% as singletons. The sequenced sample consisted of naive CD4+ T cells from PBMCs. Subset described: CD45RA+ positively selected. Receptors originate from a man aged 18 to 29 in good health. Some clones in this sample may be carry-over from other donors' samples.

The J gene is TRBJ2-1, the V gene TRBV7-9; TRBD2 aligns across 7 bases. This CDR3 spans 17 amino acids. Germline V gene data show CDR1 as SEHNR and CDR2 as FQNEAQ (reference sequence). V shed 1 base and J 4 bases; nucleotides not matched to a gene: 10. In DNA form, the CDR3 reads TGTGCCAGCAGCTTAGGAGGAGGGCGGGAGCAATACAATGAGCAGTTCTTC. Its translation is CASSLGGGREQYNEQFF.

V and J are TRBV27 and TRBJ2-1; tentatively, D is TRBD1 (7 bases). The CDR3 covers 15 residues. Per germline, CDR1 MNHEY and CDR2 SMNVEV (reference sequence). V was pared by 2 bases and J by 4 bases, with 12 bases between. CDR3 residues: CASSLQGGPYNEQFF. The DNA for the CDR3 is TGTGCCAGCAGTTTACAGGGGGGCCCGTACAATGAGCAGTTCTTC.

The chain combines TRBV15 with TRBJ1-4; D may be TRBD1 (6 bases). Germline assignment: CDR1 LNHNV and CDR2 YYDKDF (reference sequence). There are 16 residues in the CDR3. Trimming removed 9 bases at V and 0 bases at J, with 17 bases between. This CDR3 reads CATTRGGLATNEKLFF. The CDR3 region has the DNA TGTGCCACTACCCGGGGGGGGCTGGCAACTAATGAAAAACTGTTTTTT.

V gene TRBV9 combines with J gene TRBJ2-7, with TRBD2 matching over 8 bases. V gave up 3 bases and J gave up 3 bases; unmatched junction bases: 8. Germline values: CDR1 SGDLS, CDR2 YYNGEE. The CDR3 runs 15 residues. In DNA, the CDR3 is TGTGCCAGCAGCGGGGCCTCTAGCGGGCGCTACGAGCAGTACTTC. Translating it yields CASSGASSGRYEQYF.

This clone is a singleton in its sample. V and J are TRBV28 and TRBJ2-7; 7 bases line up with TRBD1. Per the germline V gene, CDR1 is MDHEN and CDR2 is SYDVKM. V lost 2 bases to trimming and J lost 0 bases; unmatched junction nucleotides: 4. The length of the CDR3 is 15 residues. CDR3 nucleotides: TGTGCCAGCAGTTTACACGGGACAGCCTCCTACGAGCAGTACTTC. Translation gives CASSLHGTASYEQYF.

This sequence joins TRBV15 and TRBJ1-5; 9 bases match TRBD1. With 0 bases clipped from V and 0 bases from J, the junction kept 12 bases outside the gene matches. The CDR3 covers 20 residues. The V gene's germline CDR1 is LNHNV and CDR2 YYDKDF (reference sequence). CDR3 coding DNA: TGTGCCACCAGCAGAGATAGGGGGACAGGGACTCTTTATAGCAATCAGCCCCAGCATTTT. This encodes CATSRDRGTGTLYSNQPQHF.

This clone was detected a few times. Different DNA sequences within this sample yield the same CDR3. This chain connects TRBV7-2 to TRBJ2-7; D gene unclear. There are 12 residues in the CDR3. V was shortened by 1 base and J by 3 bases, with 4 bases between the two germline ends. Germline V gene lookup returns CDR1 SGHTA and CDR2 FQGNSA. The CDR3 loop is CASSLVRYEQYF. CDR3 in DNA: TGTGCCAGCAGCTTAGTCCGCTACGAGCAGTACTTC.

The rearrangement uses TRBV28 and TRBJ2-7; D is possibly TRBD2 (6 bases). The CDR3 spans 16 residues. CDR1 and CDR2 from the germline V gene are MDHEN and SYDVKM. Trimming took off 5 bases at V and 6 bases at J, with 23 bases between the two ends. The CDR3 region is CASSITSNGRKGEQYF. In DNA form, the CDR3 reads TGTGCCAGCAGTATAACCTCTAACGGGAGAAAGGGCGAGCAGTACTTC.

The rearrangement links TRBV4-2 to TRBJ1-1; TRBD1 might be the D (5 bases). The CDR3 has 14 amino acids. Germline V CDR1 and CDR2: LGHNA, YNFKEQ. Deletions cut 6 bases from V and 5 bases from J, with 16 bases between. The CDR3 here is CASSPTGAGTEAFF. The CDR3 coding sequence is TGTGCCAGCAGTCCCACCGGGGCTGGGACTGAAGCTTTCTTT.

The J gene is TRBJ2-2, the V gene TRBV5-1; 9 bases map to TRBD2. The germline gives CDR1 SGHRS, CDR2 YFSETQ. The V segment lost 0 bases and the J segment 9 bases; nucleotides outside the gene matches: 3. The CDR3 extends over 14 amino acids. CDR3 coding DNA: TGCGCCAGCAGCTTGGGTCTAGCGGGGCGGGAGCTGTTTTTT. It is translated as CASSLGLAGRELFF. The full variable domain, completed using reference TRBV5-1 and TRBJ2-2, is KAGVTQTPRYLIKTRGQQVTLSCSPISGHRSVSWYQQTPGQGLQFLFEYFSETQRNKGNFPGRFSGRQFSNSRSEMNVSTLELGDSALYLCASSLGLAGRELFFGEGSRLTVL.

This chain links TRBV4-1 with TRBJ2-5, with 9 positions matching TRBD1. With V trimmed by 4 bases and J by 5 bases, 8 bases remained unmatched. The CDR3 covers 15 residues. Germline loops: CDR1 MGHRA, CDR2 YSYEKL. CDR3: CASSRETGGFETQYF. The CDR3 nucleotides are TGCGCCAGCAGCCGCGAGACAGGGGGATTCGAGACCCAGTACTTC.

This chain joins TRBV5-1 and TRBJ2-7; 8 bases match TRBD2. CDR3 length: 15 residues. V shed 0 bases and J 5 bases; nucleotides not matched to a gene: 7. Germline CDR1 and CDR2: SGHRS and YFSETQ. Here the CDR3 reads CASSLASGSLDEQYF. The CDR3 coding sequence is TGCGCCAGCAGCTTGGCCAGCGGGAGTCTGGACGAGCAGTACTTC.

The V gene is TRBV6-9, the J gene TRBJ2-2; D perhaps matches TRBD2 (6 bases). V was trimmed by 5 bases and J by 0 bases, leaving 25 bases between them. CDR1 is MNHGY, CDR2 SVAAGI, per germline. The length of the CDR3 is 20 residues. The CDR3 sequence: CASSQRDSGLPSANTGELFF. CDR3 DNA: TGTGCCAGCAGTCAAAGAGATAGCGGCCTTCCTAGCGCGAACACCGGGGAGCTGTTTTTT.

This clone showed up just once. The chain employs TRBV18 and TRBJ2-5, with 7 bases aligning to TRBD1. Germline CDR1 and CDR2: KGHSH and LQKENI. The CDR3 runs 13 residues. The ends lost 6 bases at V and 5 bases at J; junction bases unmatched: 6. Written as DNA, the CDR3 is TGTGCCAGCTCGCAAGGGGGCTCGGAGACCCAGTACTTC. It specifies CASSQGGSETQYF.

The genes are TRBV11-3 and TRBJ2-5, with TRBD1 as a possible D gene (6 bases). This CDR3 is 13 amino acids long. The V end lost 4 bases, the J end lost 5 bases, and 11 bases lay between the germline ends. The germline gives CDR1 SGHNT, CDR2 YENEEA. The CDR3 DNA sequence: TGTGCCAGCAGCTCACAGGGAACGGAGACCCAGTACTTC. Protein sequence: CASSSQGTETQYF.

V is TRBV14 and J is TRBJ1-4; D may be TRBD1 (6 bases). Germline lookup yields CDR1 SGHDN and CDR2 FVKESK. The CDR3 runs 16 residues. Trimming stripped 2 bases from V and 0 bases from J, with 10 bases between. CDR3 sequence reads: CASSQRQEATNEKLFF. In DNA, the CDR3 is TGTGCCAGCAGCCAACGACAGGAGGCAACTAATGAAAAACTGTTTTTT.

This clone appeared once. The chain recombines TRBV6-5 with TRBJ1-2; perhaps TRBD1 as D (5 bases). CDR1 and CDR2 from the germline V gene are MNHEY and SVGAGI. V was cut by 6 bases and J by 2 bases, with 16 bases left in between. The CDR3 length is 15 residues. The CDR3 is CASRFDRDPNYGYTF. The CDR3 DNA follows: TGTGCCAGCAGATTCGACCGGGACCCGAACTATGGCTACACCTTC.

Only a few counts were recorded for this clone. This sample also contains other DNA sequences that code for the same CDR3. The V and J genes are TRBV28 and TRBJ1-5; 8 bases match TRBD1. CDR1 and CDR2 from the germline V gene are MDHEN and SYDVKM. V lost 6 bases to trimming and J lost 1 base; unmatched junction nucleotides: 8. The CDR3 extends over 16 amino acids. DNA for the CDR3: TGTGCCAGCAGCCCGAGGACAGGGTCGAGCAATCAGCCCCAGCATTTT. Translated: CASSPRTGSSNQPQHF. Drawing the rest from reference TRBV28 and TRBJ1-5, the complete variable domain is DVKVTQSSRYLVKRTGEKVFLECVQDMDHENMFWYRQDPGLGLRLIYFSYDVKMKEKGDIPEGYSVSREKKERFSLILESASTNQTSMYLCASSPRTGSSNQPQHFGDGTRLSIL.

The chain carries TRBV7-3 and TRBJ1-1; D may be TRBD1 (5 bases). This CDR3 spans 17 amino acids. Germline assignment: CDR1 SGHTA and CDR2 FQGTGA. Trimming removed 4 bases at V and 6 bases at J, with 24 bases between. The CDR3, as DNA: TGTGCCAGCAGCTCCACATCCTTAACGGGGGGAAGGGCTGAAGCTTTCTTT. Translation gives CASSSTSLTGGRAEAFF.

The chain carries TRBV10-2 and TRBJ2-1, with TRBD2 matching 7 bases. Germline values: CDR1 WSHSY, CDR2 SAAADI. The CDR3 is 19 residues long. Germline trimming cut 2 bases from V and 0 bases from J; bases unmatched to any gene: 13. Written as DNA, the CDR3 is TGCGCCAGCAGTGAGACCCCATATTTCGGGAGGAGCTCCTACAATGAGCAGTTCTTC. Translated: CASSETPYFGRSSYNEQFF.

V and J are TRBV18 and TRBJ2-1, with 10 bases that match TRBD2. Trimming at V came to 6 bases and at J to 4 bases, leaving 3 bases not matched to a gene. Germline V lookup: CDR1 KGHSH, CDR2 LQKENI. The CDR3 has 14 amino acids. The CDR3 here is CASSTSGAYNEQFF. The CDR3 DNA is TGTGCCAGCTCCACTAGCGGGGCGTACAATGAGCAGTTCTTC.

V is TRBV28 and J is TRBJ2-7; possibly TRBD2 for D (6 bases). CDR1 and CDR2 from the germline V gene are MDHEN and SYDVKM. With 6 bases removed from V and 5 bases from J, the gap between germline ends came to 8 bases. This CDR3 is 11 amino acids long. The CDR3 here is CASSGSNEQYF. The CDR3 region has the DNA TGTGCCAGCAGCGGGAGTAACGAGCAGTACTTC.

The chain joins TRBV6-1 to TRBJ2-7; D gene uncertain. Trimming left V 6 bases short and J 6 bases short, with 18 bases between. The CDR3 loop spans 14 amino acids. CDR1 is MNHNS and CDR2 is SASEGT in the germline V gene. The CDR3 loop reads CASRVSKKVSEQYF. As DNA, the CDR3 is TGTGCCAGCAGAGTTTCCAAAAAGGTCTCCGAGCAGTACTTC.

The chain couples TRBV19 to TRBJ2-7, with D perhaps TRBD1 or TRBD2 (6 bases each). The CDR3 loop spans 13 amino acids. V was cut by 7 bases and J by 0 bases, with 10 bases left in between. CDR1 is LNHDA, CDR2 SQIVND, per germline (reference sequence). The CDR3 nucleotides read TGTGCCAGTACGGGGGCAGGCTCCTACGAGCAGTACTTC. Amino acids: CASTGAGSYEQYF.

A remark on this clone: The same CDR3 is also encoded by other DNA sequences in this sample. V is TRBV27 and J is TRBJ1-5; the D gene is possibly TRBD1 (6 bases). CDR1 MNHEY and CDR2 SMNVEV come from the germline V gene (reference sequence). This CDR3 has 14 residues. The V end was cut by 0 bases, the J end by 7 bases, with 10 bases between. The CDR3 DNA is TGTGCCAGCAGTTTATCGGAGGGGGGCCAGCCCCAGCATTTT. It encodes CASSLSEGGQPQHF.

As concerns this clone: The germline gene is not matched at one end of the junction; a read error may be the cause. The chain has TRBV19 and TRBJ2-7, with 12 bases identical to TRBD2. CDR1 LNHDA and CDR2 SQIVND come from the germline V gene (reference sequence). The CDR3 is 14 residues long. CDR3 protein: CTSSQWTSGNEQYF. The CDR3 nucleotides are TGTACCAGTAGTCAATGGACTAGCGGGAACGAGCAGTACTTC.

The chain carries TRBV6-4 and TRBJ2-3, with a weak D call TRBD2 (6 bases). Trimming removed 3 bases from V and 8 bases from J, with 15 bases in between. This CDR3 is 14 amino acids long. Germline assignment: CDR1 MRHNA and CDR2 SNTAGT. The CDR3 bases are TGTGCCAGCAGTGAGGGCAGGGAGGCGGGTACGCAGTATTTT. Its translation: CASSEGREAGTQYF.